This is a list of T cell receptor beta chains from one sample in a study of human T cells and chemical hapten exposure. TCRdb recomputed calls from the RACE reads with MiXCR, one row per CDR3 protein. The table lists over 300,000 distinct CDR3 sequences, 5.1% of them singletons. The input for sequencing was whole blood, taken in connection with sensitization to the hapten diphenylcyclopropenone (DPC). The receptor source for this set is a woman aged 50 to 60 with alopecia areata. Some clones in this sample may be carry-over from other donors' samples. The CDR3 runs from the conserved cysteine through the conserved F or W. The order of the fields is CDR3 DNA, CDR3 protein, J gene, V gene, clone size, D gene. D genes are given only for firm matches. Size is omitted from some rows. Given values are once, few, many or a class for expanded clones.

CDR3 DNA: TGTGCCAGCAGCCCCGGTCCCCCGGAGCAGTACTTC
CDR3 protein: CASSPGPPEQYF
J gene: TRBJ2-7
V gene: TRBV7-9
clone size: many
D gene: NA

CDR3 DNA: TGCAGTGCTAGAGATAAGGGGCGGGCGATTTATGGCTACACCTTC
CDR3 protein: CSARDKGRAIYGYTF
J gene: TRBJ1-2
V gene: TRBV20-1
clone size: NA
D gene: NA

CDR3 DNA: TGTGCCAGCAGTACGGACAGGGGGGTCTACGAGCAGTACTTC
CDR3 protein: CASSTDRGVYEQYF
J gene: TRBJ2-7
V gene: TRBV6-2/TRBV6-3
clone size: NA
D gene: TRBD1

CDR3 DNA: TGTGCCAGCAGTCAGAGGACTGAGAACACTGAAGCTTTCTTT
CDR3 protein: CASSQRTENTEAFF
J gene: TRBJ1-1
V gene: TRBV6-6
clone size: few
D gene: NA

CDR3 DNA: TGTGCCAGCAGTCCCCCCGGGGTACGCTCCTACGAGCAGTACTTC
CDR3 protein: CASSPPGVRSYEQYF
J gene: TRBJ2-7
V gene: TRBV25-1
clone size: many
D gene: NA

CDR3 DNA: TGTGCCAGCAGTTTAACAGCATACCAAGAGACCCAGTACTTC
CDR3 protein: CASSLTAYQETQYF
J gene: TRBJ2-5
V gene: TRBV27
clone size: few
D gene: NA

CDR3 DNA: TGTGCCAGCAGTGAACTGGGGGGTTCACCCCTCCACTTT
CDR3 protein: CASSELGGSPLHF
J gene: TRBJ1-6
V gene: TRBV2
clone size: many
D gene: NA

CDR3 DNA: TGTGCCAGCCGGACGGTTTCCTACGAGCAGTACTTC
CDR3 protein: CASRTVSYEQYF
J gene: TRBJ2-7
V gene: TRBV28
clone size: many
D gene: NA

CDR3 DNA: TGTGCCATCAGCCCCGGGACGGACTACGAGCAGTACTTC
CDR3 protein: CAISPGTDYEQYF
J gene: TRBJ2-7
V gene: TRBV10-3
clone size: many
D gene: NA

CDR3 DNA: TGTGCCAGCAGTCGACAGGGAGGTCCCACTGAAGCTTTCTTT
CDR3 protein: CASSRQGGPTEAFF
J gene: TRBJ1-1
V gene: TRBV6-2/TRBV6-3
clone size: few
D gene: TRBD1

CDR3 DNA: TGTGCCAGCAGTCCGGGACAGGGGCCCTTAGCCCTCCACTTT
CDR3 protein: CASSPGQGPLALHF
J gene: TRBJ1-6
V gene: TRBV12-3/TRBV12-4
clone size: many
D gene: TRBD1

CDR3 DNA: TGTGCCAGCAGTCTCCCCTCGCAGGGGGCCCTGAACACTGAAGCTTTCTTT
CDR3 protein: CASSLPSQGALNTEAFF
J gene: TRBJ1-1
V gene: TRBV2
clone size: NA
D gene: TRBD1

CDR3 DNA: TGTGCCAGCAGCCTCACTAGAAAGGCGGGGACTGAAGCTTTCTTT
CDR3 protein: CASSLTRKAGTEAFF
J gene: TRBJ1-1
V gene: TRBV3-1
clone size: few
D gene: NA

CDR3 DNA: TGTGCCAGCCGGGGCAGTGGGTCTGAAAAACTGTTTTTT
CDR3 protein: CASRGSGSEKLFF
J gene: TRBJ1-4
V gene: TRBV27
clone size: many
D gene: NA

CDR3 DNA: TGCGCCAGCAGCCAAGATCGGGGGGCTGAAGCTTTCTTT
CDR3 protein: CASSQDRGAEAFF
J gene: TRBJ1-1
V gene: TRBV4-1
clone size: many
D gene: NA

CDR3 DNA: TGCGCCAGCAGTGAGACAGCTTCTAGCACAGATACGCAGTATTTT
CDR3 protein: CASSETASSTDTQYF
J gene: TRBJ2-3
V gene: TRBV10-2
clone size: NA
D gene: NA

CDR3 DNA: TGCAGTGCTAGGGTCTTGGGACTAGCGTCCGGGGAGCTGTTTTTT
CDR3 protein: CSARVLGLASGELFF
J gene: TRBJ2-2
V gene: TRBV20-1
clone size: many
D gene: TRBD2

CDR3 DNA: TGTGCCAGCAGCTTGACAGGGACCCAGGAAGATACGCAGTATTTT
CDR3 protein: CASSLTGTQEDTQYF
J gene: TRBJ2-3
V gene: TRBV5-6
clone size: NA
D gene: NA

CDR3 DNA: TGTGCCAGTAGTATTGTGCAGGGGGTGACAGGGGAGCTGTTTTTT
CDR3 protein: CASSIVQGVTGELFF
J gene: TRBJ2-2
V gene: TRBV19
clone size: NA
D gene: TRBD1

CDR3 DNA: TGCGCCAGCAGTGGTGGTTTGCGGGGACCCCTTCAAGAGACCCAGTACTTC
CDR3 protein: CASSGGLRGPLQETQYF
J gene: TRBJ2-5
V gene: TRBV10-2
clone size: NA
D gene: NA

CDR3 DNA: TGCGCCAGCAGGGTCGGGACAGTAAACACCGGGGAGCTGTTTTTT
CDR3 protein: CASRVGTVNTGELFF
J gene: TRBJ2-2
V gene: TRBV5-1
clone size: many
D gene: TRBD1

CDR3 DNA: TGCGCCAGCAGCCAAGCTACCGGGACAGGAAGCACAGATACGCAGTATTTT
CDR3 protein: CASSQATGTGSTDTQYF
J gene: TRBJ2-3
V gene: TRBV4-1
clone size: few
D gene: TRBD1

CDR3 DNA: TGCAGCGTAGGTGAGGGGGGCGTCACAGATACGCAGTATTTT
CDR3 protein: CSVGEGGVTDTQYF
J gene: TRBJ2-3
V gene: TRBV29-1
clone size: NA
D gene: NA

CDR3 DNA: TGTGCCATCAGCGAAGGAAGCTATGGCTACACCTTC
CDR3 protein: CAISEGSYGYTF
J gene: TRBJ1-2
V gene: TRBV10-3
clone size: many
D gene: NA

CDR3 DNA: TGTGCCAGCAGTCATCGGGACAGCAGAAACACCATATATTTT
CDR3 protein: CASSHRDSRNTIYF
J gene: TRBJ1-3
V gene: TRBV7-2
clone size: many
D gene: TRBD1

CDR3 DNA: TGTGCCATCAGTGAGCTGACTGAAGCTTTCTTT
CDR3 protein: CAISELTEAFF
J gene: TRBJ1-1
V gene: TRBV10-3
clone size: many
D gene: NA

CDR3 DNA: TGTGCCAGCAGTCAATTCACCGGGACAGACACAGATACGCAGTATTTT
CDR3 protein: CASSQFTGTDTDTQYF
J gene: TRBJ2-3
V gene: TRBV5-5
clone size: few
D gene: TRBD1

CDR3 DNA: TGTGCCAGCAGCCCCGGGGGTAGCACAGATACGCAGTATTTT
CDR3 protein: CASSPGGSTDTQYF
J gene: TRBJ2-3
V gene: TRBV7-3
clone size: many
D gene: NA

CDR3 DNA: TGTGCCAGCAGCCAGGGACTCCAAAGGAGGGAGACCCAGTACTTC
CDR3 protein: CASSQGLQRRETQYF
J gene: TRBJ2-5
V gene: TRBV21-1
clone size: many
D gene: NA

CDR3 DNA: TGCAGCGCCGGTCTCGGGGCGGGCCGAACGGATGAGCAGTTCTTC
CDR3 protein: CSAGLGAGRTDEQFF
J gene: TRBJ2-1
V gene: TRBV29-1
clone size: NA
D gene: NA

CDR3 DNA: TGTGCCAGCAGCCCCAAATTAACCGGGGAGCTGTTTTTT
CDR3 protein: CASSPKLTGELFF
J gene: TRBJ2-2
V gene: TRBV3-1
clone size: many
D gene: NA

CDR3 DNA: TGTGCCAGCTCACCACGACAAGGGAACACAGATACGCAGTATTTT
CDR3 protein: CASSPRQGNTDTQYF
J gene: TRBJ2-3
V gene: TRBV18
clone size: many
D gene: NA

CDR3 DNA: TGTGCCAGCAGCCGATTTGGGACTAGCGCTAGCACAGATACGCAGTATTTT
CDR3 protein: CASSRFGTSASTDTQYF
J gene: TRBJ2-3
V gene: TRBV28
clone size: NA
D gene: TRBD2

CDR3 DNA: TGTGCCAGCAGTTACGGATGGGCGGGAGAGCAGTTCTTC
CDR3 protein: CASSYGWAGEQFF
J gene: TRBJ2-1
V gene: TRBV6-5
clone size: many
D gene: NA